This TCR beta chain came from a study of blood T cell repertoires in COVID-19. Study-level background: Sites in the United States, Italy and Spain provided acute and convalescent COVID-19 samples. PBMCs, B-cell-depleted T cells, or T cells were the source of the cDNA or gDNA that made up the material.

Germline V gene data show CDR1 as SGHNT and CDR2 as YYREEE (reference sequence). The CDR3 covers 15 residues. The V gene end was trimmed by 4 bases and the J gene end by 5 bases; junction bases not matched to a gene: 3. Libraries were prepared by immunoSEQ multiplex PCR; TCRdb keeps only in-frame clonotypes and omits some of them. Of roughly 170,000 clones listed, around 82% are singletons. The chain is built from TRBV5-4 and TRBJ2-1, with 13 nucleotides matching TRBD2. The clonotype originates from a man in his fifties or sixties who had recovered from COVID-19. Sequenced material: peripheral blood. The CDR3 DNA sequence: TGTGCCAGCAGCCGACTAGCGGGGGGCCACAATGAGCAGTTCTTC. This gives the protein CASSRLAGGHNEQFF.